Included here is one TCR beta chain sequence, with context. Its target is unknown. This specimen comes from a study of T cell responses to AZD1222 COVID-19 vaccine. Overall study findings and caveats: White British donors predominated, females outnumbered males, and clonal diversity was possibly underestimated. Among vaccine-associated CD4 TCRs, coverage spanned spike, with dominance at 160-218 and 743-854.

TCRdb keeps only in-frame clones here, not all; method: immunoSEQ multiplex PCR. The sample lists 150,000 or so clones, roughly 88% seen once, with 7.5% to 8.5% in the top ten. Germline CDR1 is SGHTA and CDR2 is FQGNSA. J lost 2 bases, V lost 4 bases, and 6 bases had no gene match. The CDR3 extends over 15 amino acids. This TCR came from an adult in good health. The input for sequencing was peripheral blood, taken on day 0 of AZD1222 vaccination. The chain has TRBV7-2 and TRBJ2-3, with 7 nucleotides matching TRBD1. The CDR3 here is CASSSQGMVTDTQYF. The CDR3 bases are TGTGCCAGCAGCTCACAGGGGATGGTCACAGATACGCAGTATTTT.